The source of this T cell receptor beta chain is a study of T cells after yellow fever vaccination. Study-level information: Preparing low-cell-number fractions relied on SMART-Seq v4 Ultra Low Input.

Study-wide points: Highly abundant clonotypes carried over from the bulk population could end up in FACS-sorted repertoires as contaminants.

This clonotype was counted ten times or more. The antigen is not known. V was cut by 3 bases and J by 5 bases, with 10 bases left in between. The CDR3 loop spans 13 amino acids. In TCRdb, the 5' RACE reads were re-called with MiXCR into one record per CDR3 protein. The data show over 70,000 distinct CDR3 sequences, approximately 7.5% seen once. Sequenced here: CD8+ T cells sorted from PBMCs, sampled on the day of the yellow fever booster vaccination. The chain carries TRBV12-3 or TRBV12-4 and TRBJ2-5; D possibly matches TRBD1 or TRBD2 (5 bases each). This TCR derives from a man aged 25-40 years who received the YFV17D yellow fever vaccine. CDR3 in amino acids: CASSFLREETQYF. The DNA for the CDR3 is TGTGCCAGCAGTTTTCTCAGGGAGGAGACCCAGTACTTC.